The clone carrying this TCR beta chain has a handful of counts. Its antigen is undetermined. These data originate in a study of CD8 T cells in ankylosing spondylitis. Making the TCR beta libraries involved quantitative 5'-RACE with molecular barcodes. One entry per CDR3 protein, called by TCRdb with MiXCR from the 5' RACE reads. The sample lists fewer than 500,000 distinct CDR3 sequences, around 22% seen once, with roughly 16% in the top ten. General study findings and limits: Apparently characteristic of ankylosing spondylitis blood was a TCR beta motif (about eight highly homologous variants). Reports say disease-linked clones showed up significantly more in matched ankylosing spondylitis synovial fluid. Previously reported in reactive arthritis synovial fluid and blood were some of the motif variants.

The TCR originated in a male donor with ankylosing spondylitis. The material sequenced was blood, either unsorted or a sorted T cell fraction (not recorded which).

The CDR3 bases are TGCGCCAGCAGCTTGCTCAGGGATTCCACTGAAGCTTTCTTT. This encodes CASSLLRDSTEAFF. The chain has TRBV5-1 and TRBJ1-1; D is perhaps TRBD1 (5 bases). The V and J ends lost 1 base and 4 bases respectively, with 11 bases between them. The CDR3 consists of 14 residues. Germline lookup yields CDR1 SGHRS and CDR2 YFSETQ.